This is a list of T cell receptor beta chains from one sample in a study of blood T cell repertoires in COVID-19. TCRdb's table, derived via immunoSEQ multiplex PCR, lists solely in-frame clones and lacks some. The sample carries about 240,000 clones, about 90% recorded once. The sequenced material came from PBMCs or T cells enriched from blood (not recorded which). The receptors come from a middle-aged woman with acute COVID-19. Each CDR3 is given with its conserved first and last residue. The D gene is left open where the match is weak. Some rows mark clone size as missing; the rest say once, few, many or name a class of expanded clone.

J gene: TRBJ1-2
V gene: TRBV5-5
D gene: NA
clone size: NA
CDR3 length: 16
CDR3 protein: CASSGTHRDSNYGYTF
CDR3 DNA: TGTGCCAGCAGCGGAACACACAGGGATTCTAACTATGGCTACACCTTC

J gene: TRBJ2-7
V gene: TRBV10-3
D gene: NA
clone size: NA
CDR3 length: 14
CDR3 protein: CAIGAQDGSYEQYF
CDR3 DNA: TGTGCCATCGGGGCCCAGGACGGATCCTACGAGCAGTACTTC

J gene: TRBJ1-4
V gene: TRBV18
D gene: TRBD1
clone size: NA
CDR3 length: 15
CDR3 protein: CASSPQTGENEKLFF
CDR3 DNA: TGTGCCAGCTCACCACAGACAGGGGAAAATGAAAAACTGTTTTTT

J gene: TRBJ2-5
V gene: TRBV5-4
D gene: NA
clone size: once
CDR3 length: 12
CDR3 protein: CASSLDRETQYF
CDR3 DNA: TGTGCCAGCAGCTTAGACAGAGAGACCCAGTACTTC

J gene: TRBJ1-2
V gene: TRBV6-1
D gene: TRBD1
clone size: NA
CDR3 length: 16
CDR3 protein: CASSDFGQAEEVGYTF
CDR3 DNA: TGTGCCAGCAGTGATTTTGGACAGGCAGAAGAGGTTGGCTACACCTTC

J gene: TRBJ2-1
V gene: TRBV4-2
D gene: NA
clone size: NA
CDR3 length: 17
CDR3 protein: CASSPNPTAWVHNEQFF
CDR3 DNA: TGTGCCAGCAGCCCCAACCCGACAGCCTGGGTGCACAATGAGCAGTTCTTC

J gene: TRBJ2-2
V gene: TRBV27
D gene: NA
clone size: NA
CDR3 length: 15
CDR3 protein: CASSFGGGNTGELFF
CDR3 DNA: TGTGCCAGCAGTTTCGGCGGAGGGAACACCGGGGAGCTGTTTTTT

J gene: TRBJ1-2
V gene: TRBV7-9
D gene: TRBD1
clone size: NA
CDR3 length: 14
CDR3 protein: CASSSSPRGQGYTF
CDR3 DNA: TGTGCCAGCAGCTCCTCCCCTAGGGGGCAAGGCTACACCTTC

J gene: TRBJ2-2
V gene: TRBV10-3
D gene: TRBD2
clone size: NA
CDR3 length: 17
CDR3 protein: CAISESGLAVDTGELFF
CDR3 DNA: TGTGCCATCAGTGAGTCTGGCCTAGCGGTCGACACCGGGGAGCTGTTTTTT

J gene: TRBJ2-1
V gene: TRBV20-1
D gene: TRBD2
clone size: NA
CDR3 length: 15
CDR3 protein: CSASPPSGRSNEQFF
CDR3 DNA: TGCAGTGCTAGTCCCCCTAGCGGGAGATCTAATGAGCAGTTCTTC

J gene: TRBJ2-7
V gene: TRBV5-1
D gene: NA
clone size: NA
CDR3 length: 12
CDR3 protein: CASRQDSYEQYF
CDR3 DNA: TGCGCCAGCCGACAGGATTCCTACGAGCAGTACTTC

J gene: TRBJ2-7
V gene: TRBV4-1
D gene: NA
clone size: few
CDR3 length: 16
CDR3 protein: CASSRARDLADYEQYF
CDR3 DNA: TGCGCCAGCAGCCGGGCTCGGGACTTAGCTGATTACGAGCAGTACTTC

J gene: TRBJ2-1
V gene: TRBV11-3
D gene: NA
clone size: NA
CDR3 length: 14
CDR3 protein: CASSLDLRNNEQFF
CDR3 DNA: TGTGCCAGCAGCTTAGATTTGAGAAACAATGAGCAGTTCTTC

J gene: TRBJ1-5
V gene: TRBV27
D gene: NA
clone size: NA
CDR3 length: 15
CDR3 protein: CASSLFPGGAQPQHF
CDR3 DNA: TGTGCCAGCAGTTTATTTCCGGGGGGAGCGCAGCCCCAGCATTTT

J gene: TRBJ1-6
V gene: TRBV19
D gene: NA
clone size: NA
CDR3 length: 14
CDR3 protein: CASSTRGTNSPLHF
CDR3 DNA: TGTGCCAGTAGTACCAGGGGAACTAATTCACCCCTCCACTTT

J gene: TRBJ1-1
V gene: TRBV10-1
D gene: TRBD1
clone size: NA
CDR3 length: 13
CDR3 protein: CASSDQGQGEAFF
CDR3 DNA: TGCGCCAGCAGTGACCAAGGACAGGGCGAAGCTTTCTTT

J gene: TRBJ2-3
V gene: TRBV5-1
D gene: NA
clone size: NA
CDR3 length: 15
CDR3 protein: CASSSILVRPDTQYF
CDR3 DNA: TGCGCCAGCAGCTCGATACTAGTAAGGCCAGATACGCAGTATTTT

J gene: TRBJ2-7
V gene: TRBV5-5
D gene: TRBD1
clone size: NA
CDR3 length: 16
CDR3 protein: CASSFQTGTGGREQYF
CDR3 DNA: TGTGCCAGCAGCTTCCAAACCGGGACAGGGGGGCGCGAGCAGTACTTC

J gene: TRBJ2-1
V gene: TRBV7-9
D gene: TRBD2
clone size: NA
CDR3 length: 17
CDR3 protein: CASSSLPGLANYNEQFF
CDR3 DNA: TGTGCCAGCAGCTCGTTACCGGGACTAGCGAACTACAATGAGCAGTTCTTC

J gene: TRBJ2-5
V gene: TRBV14
D gene: NA
clone size: NA
CDR3 length: 13
CDR3 protein: CASASDLAETQYF
CDR3 DNA: TGTGCCAGCGCCTCAGATTTAGCTGAGACCCAGTACTTC

J gene: TRBJ2-2
V gene: TRBV15
D gene: TRBD1
clone size: NA
CDR3 length: 18
CDR3 protein: CATSEDRADRGRAGELFF
CDR3 DNA: TGTGCCACCAGCGAAGATAGGGCTGACAGGGGACGGGCCGGGGAGCTGTTTTTT

J gene: TRBJ2-7
V gene: TRBV3-1/TRBV3-2
D gene: TRBD1
clone size: NA
CDR3 length: 14
CDR3 protein: CASSPRGPSYEQYF
CDR3 DNA: TGTGCCAGCAGCCCCAGGGGGCCCTCCTACGAGCAGTACTTC

J gene: TRBJ2-7
V gene: TRBV5-4
D gene: NA
clone size: NA
CDR3 length: 16
CDR3 protein: CASSLAGDSSSYEQYF
CDR3 DNA: TGTGCCAGCAGCTTGGCGGGGGACAGCAGCTCCTACGAGCAGTACTTC

J gene: TRBJ1-1
V gene: TRBV19
D gene: TRBD1
clone size: NA
CDR3 length: 12
CDR3 protein: CASSIGQGEAFF
CDR3 DNA: TGTGCCAGTAGTATAGGACAGGGTGAAGCTTTCTTT

J gene: TRBJ1-2
V gene: TRBV13
D gene: NA
clone size: NA
CDR3 length: 16
CDR3 protein: CASSLGGGPLEDGYTF
CDR3 DNA: TGTGCCAGCAGCTTAGGGGGGGGACCGCTTGAGGACGGCTACACCTTC

J gene: TRBJ1-2
V gene: TRBV2
D gene: TRBD1
clone size: NA
CDR3 length: 14
CDR3 protein: CASSEDGTVYGYTF
CDR3 DNA: TGTGCCAGCAGTGAAGACGGGACAGTCTATGGCTACACCTTC

J gene: TRBJ2-2
V gene: TRBV19
D gene: NA
clone size: NA
CDR3 length: 12
CDR3 protein: CASNQDTGELFF
CDR3 DNA: TGTGCCAGTAACCAGGACACCGGGGAGCTGTTTTTT

J gene: TRBJ2-5
V gene: TRBV5-1
D gene: TRBD1
clone size: NA
CDR3 length: 16
CDR3 protein: CASSSSPGQGFETQYF
CDR3 DNA: TGCGCCAGCAGCTCATCCCCGGGACAGGGGTTTGAGACCCAGTACTTC

J gene: TRBJ1-2
V gene: TRBV7-9
D gene: NA
clone size: NA
CDR3 length: 15
CDR3 protein: CASSPAGDPNYGYTF
CDR3 DNA: TGTGCCAGCAGCCCTGCGGGGGATCCTAACTATGGCTACACCTTC

J gene: TRBJ2-2
V gene: TRBV14
D gene: TRBD1
clone size: NA
CDR3 length: 17
CDR3 protein: CASSQDWGQGTTGELFF
CDR3 DNA: TGTGCCAGCAGCCAAGATTGGGGACAGGGGACCACCGGGGAGCTGTTTTTT

J gene: TRBJ2-7
V gene: TRBV3-1/TRBV3-2
D gene: NA
clone size: NA
CDR3 length: 12
CDR3 protein: CASSQDSGEQYF
CDR3 DNA: TGTGCCAGCAGCCAAGATTCGGGCGAGCAGTACTTC

J gene: TRBJ2-2
V gene: TRBV3-1/TRBV3-2
D gene: NA
clone size: NA
CDR3 length: 14
CDR3 protein: CASSQGSYTGELFF
CDR3 DNA: TGTGCCAGCAGCCAAGGGAGTTACACCGGGGAGCTGTTTTTT

J gene: TRBJ2-7
V gene: TRBV10-2
D gene: TRBD1
clone size: NA
CDR3 length: 14
CDR3 protein: CASIPGTGGYEQYF
CDR3 DNA: TGCGCCAGCATACCCGGGACAGGAGGTTACGAGCAGTACTTC

J gene: TRBJ2-7
V gene: TRBV9
D gene: NA
clone size: NA
CDR3 length: 14
CDR3 protein: CASSPRGLTYEQYF
CDR3 DNA: TGTGCCAGCAGCCCCCGAGGGCTAACTTACGAGCAGTACTTC

J gene: TRBJ2-7
V gene: TRBV27
D gene: TRBD2
clone size: NA
CDR3 length: 17
CDR3 protein: CASSLPWGEGPDYEQYF
CDR3 DNA: TGTGCCAGCAGTTTACCCTGGGGGGAGGGCCCGGATTACGAGCAGTACTTC

J gene: TRBJ1-6
V gene: TRBV27
D gene: TRBD1
clone size: NA
CDR3 length: 16
CDR3 protein: CASSSLRQGRNSPLHF
CDR3 DNA: TGTGCCAGCAGTTCCCTCCGACAGGGCCGTAATTCACCCCTCCACTTT

J gene: TRBJ2-3
V gene: TRBV4-1
D gene: NA
clone size: NA
CDR3 length: 14
CDR3 protein: CASSQVASADTQYF
CDR3 DNA: TGCGCCAGCAGCCAAGTCGCCAGCGCAGATACGCAGTATTTT

J gene: TRBJ1-1
V gene: TRBV7-9
D gene: NA
clone size: few
CDR3 length: 15
CDR3 protein: CASSLFKGVNTEAFF
CDR3 DNA: TGTGCCAGCAGCTTATTTAAGGGGGTGAACACTGAAGCTTTCTTT